Shown below are 5 T cell receptor beta chains from a single sample sequenced in a study of T cell clonality in common variable immunodeficiency (dated by TCRdb to between 2014 and 2017). General findings and caveats noted by the study authors: Fewer deletions and N-nucleotide insertions were reportedly observed in CVID TCRbeta sequences, and highly modified clones with 13 or more V deletions were reportedly absent from CVID TCRbeta sequences.

What these receptors recognize is not known. Library preparation employed the immunoSEQ multiplex PCR assay. Entries here come from immuneACCESS through TCRdb and include only in-frame sequences with V and J called. Some clones fail to appear in such tables; in the studies checked, an unresolved V gene covers under half of the shortfall, and the cause of the remainder is unknown. In this sample the table shows more than 8,000 clones, and no singletons are among them. Together, the top ten hold about 4.5% of the sample. The sample taken for sequencing was peripheral blood mononuclear cells. These receptors came from a human donor with common variable immunodeficiency.

This clone was seen repeatedly, ten times or more. The CDR3 end falls 3 residues outside the read, so it is completed with the germline J gene. The J gene is TRBJ2-6, the V gene TRBV12-3 or TRBV12-4; weak D call: TRBD1 (6 bases). This CDR3 has 16 amino acids. V shed 8 bases and J shed 0 bases, with 14 bases lying between them. CDR3 bases read: TGTGCCAGCTCGACAGGCAGATTCTCTGGGGCCAACGTC. Translated, it gives CASSTGRFSGANV. The complete CDR3 protein is CASSTGRFSGANVLTF.

This clone was counted ten times or more. The CDR3 end falls 3 residues outside the read, so it is completed with the germline J gene. V gene TRBV5-1 combines with J gene TRBJ2-2, with D unclear. Germline CDR1 SGHRS, CDR2 YFSETQ. V lost 3 bases and J 2 bases, leaving 2 bases between the germline ends. This CDR3 region has 12 residues. This CDR3 reads CASSSNTGELFF. Incomplete CDR3 DNA: TGCGCCAGCAGCTCTAACACCGGGGAG.

This clone was recorded many times. Coverage ceases 3 residues before the CDR3 finishes, and the germline J gene fills in the end. The V and J genes are TRBV5-4 and TRBJ1-5; D remains ambiguous. The CDR3 is made up of 15 amino acids. Germline loops: CDR1 SGHNT, CDR2 YYREEE (reference sequence). Trimming left V 0 bases short and J 9 bases short, with 16 bases between. The CDR3: CASSLGSESGLPQHF. CDR3 DNA (partial): TGTGCCAGCAGCTTGGGTAGCGAGTCAGGTCTGCCC.

This clone came up many times. The read falls 3 residues short of the CDR3 end, and the missing part is taken from the germline J gene. The rearrangement links TRBV12-3 or TRBV12-4 to TRBJ2-7; the D gene is possibly TRBD2 (5 bases). V was clipped by 5 bases and J by 0 bases, with 20 bases between them. The CDR3 covers 17 residues. The sequenced CDR3 bases are TGTGCCAGCAGTACGGACTCAACCCTTCCGAACTCCTACGAG. It encodes CASSTDSTLPNSYE. The entire CDR3 protein is CASSTDSTLPNSYEQYF.

This clone came up many times. The read gets to within 3 residues of the CDR3 end, and the germline J gene fills in the rest. Distinct nucleotide sequences in the sample also encode this CDR3. V gene TRBV2 combines with J gene TRBJ1-1; possible D gene TRBD1, 5 bases. The V end lost 3 bases, the J end lost 3 bases, and 8 bases lay between the germline ends. This CDR3 is built from 13 residues. Germline loops: CDR1 SNHLY, CDR2 FYNNEI. The CDR3 reads CASSDQGYTEAFF. Partial CDR3 DNA: TGTGCCAGCAGTGACCAGGGATACACTGAA.